A selection of T cell receptor beta chains follows, all from one sample in a study of T cells in Graves' hyperthyroidism and ophthalmopathy. One entry per CDR3 protein results from TCRdb running MiXCR on the multiplex PCR reads. The table shows about 600,000 distinct CDR3 sequences, with approximately 15% occurring only once. The sample comprised blood. The receptors shown here come from a woman aged 40 to 49 with Graves' ophthalmopathy. CDR3s include the opening cysteine and the closing phenylalanine or tryptophan. Fields, in order: J gene, D gene, V gene, clone size, CDR3 DNA, CDR3 protein. The D gene is left open where the match is weak. Part of the rows lack a size; the others show once, few, many or a class for expanded clones.

TRBJ2-3	TRBD1	TRBV25-1	few	TGTGCCAGCAGTGAATCTAACAGGGGGCGCACAGATACGCAGTATTTT	CASSESNRGRTDTQYF
TRBJ2-7	.	TRBV10-3	many	TGTGCCATCAGTCGACAGGGACTCTACGAGCAGTACTTC	CAISRQGLYEQYF
TRBJ1-1	.	TRBV4-1	many	TGCGCCAGCAGCCAAGTGAATGAAGCTTTCTTT	CASSQVNEAFF
TRBJ2-5	.	TRBV2	many	TGTGCCAGCAGTGACAGGGAAGGAGAGACCCAGTACTTC	CASSDREGETQYF
TRBJ2-5	.	TRBV5-1	.	TGCGCCAGCACCAGGGGCCTTCCCGGCCAAGAGACCCAGTACTTC	CASTRGLPGQETQYF
TRBJ1-2	.	TRBV20-1	few	TGCAGTGCCCTTGCCCCCGGAGACTATGGCTACACCTTC	CSALAPGDYGYTF
TRBJ2-1	.	TRBV6-4	.	TGTGCCAGCAGTGACTCTGACTTGGCAGAGCAGTTCTTC	CASSDSDLAEQFF
TRBJ2-5	TRBD2	TRBV30	few	TGTGCCTGGAAGGGCGGGAGGGGTTTCCAAGAGACCCAGTACTTC	CAWKGGRGFQETQYF
TRBJ2-1	TRBD2	TRBV7-9	many	TGTGCCAGCAGCTCCCCCGGGACTAGCGATTCCTACAATGAGCAGTTCTTC	CASSSPGTSDSYNEQFF
TRBJ2-5	.	TRBV5-1	few	TGCGCCAGCAGCTTCGCAGGGAGTGGGGAGACCCAGTACTTC	CASSFAGSGETQYF
TRBJ2-3	.	TRBV10-1	many	TGCGCCAGCAGTGGAGAACCAACCGGGGTAGATACGCAGTATTTT	CASSGEPTGVDTQYF
TRBJ2-3	TRBD1	TRBV6-1	few	TGTGCCAGCAGGCCACAGGGGTCCTGGAGCACAGATACGCAGTATTTT	CASRPQGSWSTDTQYF
TRBJ1-1	TRBD1	TRBV2	many	TGTGCCAGCAGGAACAGGGGAAGGACTGAAGCTTTCTTT	CASRNRGRTEAFF